Listed below are T cell receptor beta chains from one sample, sequenced in a study of cytomegalovirus exposure and HLA in healthy donors. Produced via immunoSEQ multiplex PCR; TCRdb's table is partial and in-frame only. The table shows under 140,000 clones, with 70% to 90% occurring only once. Material for sequencing was PBMCs. The receptors derive from a woman aged 25 to 39 in good health and CMV-seropositive. CDR3s include the opening cysteine and the closing phenylalanine or tryptophan. A D gene is named only where the DNA matches it firmly. Clone size is shown for a subset of rows, as once, few, many or a class of expanded clone.

cdr3_aa: CASKGDGNQPQHF
cdr3_nt: TGTGCCAGCAAGGGGGACGGCAATCAGCCCCAGCATTTT
d_call: NA
v_call: TRBV2
j_call: TRBJ1-5
clone_size: NA

cdr3_aa: CASSLGGSGNTIYF
cdr3_nt: TGTGCCAGCAGCTTAGGAGGCTCTGGAAACACCATATATTTT
d_call: NA
v_call: TRBV7-6
j_call: TRBJ1-3
clone_size: NA

cdr3_aa: CASSFSSGGLTDTQYF
cdr3_nt: TGTGCCAGCAGCTTTTCTAGCGGGGGGCTAACAGATACGCAGTATTTT
d_call: TRBD2
v_call: TRBV5-6
j_call: TRBJ2-3
clone_size: NA

cdr3_aa: CASSQAEGGADTQYF
cdr3_nt: TGTGCCAGCAGCCAAGCTGAGGGGGGGGCAGATACGCAGTATTTT
d_call: NA
v_call: TRBV4-2
j_call: TRBJ2-3
clone_size: NA

cdr3_aa: CASSDRQGYTEAFF
cdr3_nt: TGTGCCAGCAGTGATCGGCAGGGGTACACTGAAGCTTTCTTT
d_call: NA
v_call: TRBV2
j_call: TRBJ1-1
clone_size: NA

cdr3_aa: CASSDSPTSTDTQYF
cdr3_nt: TGTGCCAGCAGTGACTCGCCAACTAGCACAGATACGCAGTATTTT
d_call: NA
v_call: TRBV6-4
j_call: TRBJ2-3
clone_size: few

cdr3_aa: CASLTHGNTEAFF
cdr3_nt: TGTGCCTCCTTGACACATGGGAACACTGAAGCTTTCTTT
d_call: NA
v_call: TRBV30
j_call: TRBJ1-1
clone_size: few

cdr3_aa: CASSETRGYEQYF
cdr3_nt: TGTGCCAGCAGTGAAACTAGAGGCTACGAGCAGTACTTC
d_call: NA
v_call: TRBV6-1
j_call: TRBJ2-7
clone_size: once

cdr3_aa: CASSFTNSNQPQHF
cdr3_nt: TGTGCCAGCAGTTTTACAAATAGCAATCAGCCCCAGCATTTT
d_call: NA
v_call: TRBV27
j_call: TRBJ1-5
clone_size: NA

cdr3_aa: CASSARTSGPYTGELFF
cdr3_nt: TGTGCCAGCAGCGCCCGGACTAGCGGGCCTTACACCGGGGAGCTGTTTTTT
d_call: TRBD2
v_call: TRBV9
j_call: TRBJ2-2
clone_size: NA

cdr3_aa: CLAGSGSGELFF
cdr3_nt: TGCCTCGCGGGGAGCGGGTCTGGGGAGCTGTTTTTT
d_call: NA
v_call: TRBV28
j_call: TRBJ2-2
clone_size: NA

cdr3_aa: CASSLGTSGRARQETQYF
cdr3_nt: TGTGCCAGCAGCCTAGGGACTAGCGGGAGGGCCAGGCAAGAGACCCAGTACTTC
d_call: TRBD2
v_call: TRBV9
j_call: TRBJ2-5
clone_size: NA

cdr3_aa: CASSLGRGAYNEQFF
cdr3_nt: TGTGCCAGCAGCTTAGGGCGGGGGGCCTACAATGAGCAGTTCTTC
d_call: TRBD2
v_call: TRBV11-2
j_call: TRBJ2-1
clone_size: NA

cdr3_aa: CASSRDSDYEQYF
cdr3_nt: TGCGCCAGCAGCCGGGACAGCGACTACGAGCAGTACTTC
d_call: TRBD1
v_call: TRBV5-1
j_call: TRBJ2-7
clone_size: NA

cdr3_aa: CATSRGRSLTYEQYF
cdr3_nt: TGTGCCACCTCCAGGGGGCGTAGCTTAACCTACGAGCAGTACTTC
d_call: TRBD1
v_call: TRBV27
j_call: TRBJ2-7
clone_size: NA

cdr3_aa: CASSLSVGGRTDTQYF
cdr3_nt: TGTGCCAGCAGCTTAAGTGTTGGAGGTCGCACAGATACGCAGTATTTT
d_call: NA
v_call: TRBV11-2
j_call: TRBJ2-3
clone_size: NA

cdr3_aa: CSVEDWGEDTQYF
cdr3_nt: TGCAGCGTTGAAGATTGGGGGGAGGATACGCAGTATTTT
d_call: NA
v_call: TRBV29-1
j_call: TRBJ2-3
clone_size: NA

cdr3_aa: CASSLVGTEAGELFF
cdr3_nt: TGCGCCAGCAGCTTGGTGGGGACAGAGGCCGGGGAGCTGTTTTTT
d_call: TRBD1
v_call: TRBV5-1
j_call: TRBJ2-2
clone_size: NA

cdr3_aa: CASRKAGLAGQETQYF
cdr3_nt: TGTGCCAGCAGGAAGGCCGGACTAGCAGGCCAAGAGACCCAGTACTTC
d_call: TRBD2
v_call: TRBV27
j_call: TRBJ2-5
clone_size: NA

cdr3_aa: CTSSQDKPGTRDHEQYF
cdr3_nt: TGCACCAGCAGCCAAGACAAGCCCGGGACTAGGGACCACGAGCAGTACTTC
d_call: NA
v_call: TRBV1
j_call: TRBJ2-7
clone_size: NA

cdr3_aa: CSVRVAGGGGEQFF
cdr3_nt: TGCAGCGTGCGGGTAGCGGGGGGAGGAGGTGAGCAGTTCTTC
d_call: TRBD2
v_call: TRBV29-1
j_call: TRBJ2-1
clone_size: NA

cdr3_aa: CAISESRDQPQHF
cdr3_nt: TGTGCCATCAGTGAGTCGCGGGATCAGCCCCAGCATTTT
d_call: NA
v_call: TRBV10-3
j_call: TRBJ1-5
clone_size: NA

cdr3_aa: CAWRQNNEKLFF
cdr3_nt: TGTGCCTGGAGACAGAACAATGAAAAACTGTTTTTT
d_call: NA
v_call: TRBV30
j_call: TRBJ1-4
clone_size: once

cdr3_aa: CASSKGAGRSRGDIQYF
cdr3_nt: TGTGCCAGCTCGAAAGGGGCAGGGAGGTCCCGGGGAGACATTCAGTACTTC
d_call: NA
v_call: TRBV18
j_call: TRBJ2-4
clone_size: NA

cdr3_aa: CASSLRGYGETQYF
cdr3_nt: TGTGCCAGCAGCTTACGGGGTTATGGCGAGACCCAGTACTTC
d_call: NA
v_call: TRBV7-3
j_call: TRBJ2-5
clone_size: NA

cdr3_aa: CASSIGRGNTEAFF
cdr3_nt: TGTGCCAGTAGTATAGGCAGGGGTAACACTGAAGCTTTCTTT
d_call: NA
v_call: TRBV19
j_call: TRBJ1-1
clone_size: NA

cdr3_aa: CASSEAGVVYEQYF
cdr3_nt: TGTGCCAGTAGCGAAGCGGGAGTTGTATACGAGCAGTACTTC
d_call: TRBD2
v_call: TRBV7-9
j_call: TRBJ2-7
clone_size: NA

cdr3_aa: CASSGQTNQPQHF
cdr3_nt: TGTGCCAGCAGCGGACAGACCAATCAGCCCCAGCATTTT
d_call: NA
v_call: TRBV28
j_call: TRBJ1-5
clone_size: NA

cdr3_aa: CASSHSSGGANYGYTF
cdr3_nt: TGTGCCAGCAGCCACTCTTCAGGGGGCGCAAACTATGGCTACACCTTC
d_call: TRBD1
v_call: TRBV4-2
j_call: TRBJ1-2
clone_size: NA

cdr3_aa: CASSILQGATNEQFF
cdr3_nt: TGTGCCAGTAGTATTTTGCAGGGGGCAACCAATGAGCAGTTCTTC
d_call: TRBD1
v_call: TRBV19
j_call: TRBJ2-1
clone_size: NA

cdr3_aa: CASSGGVRGGELFF
cdr3_nt: TGTGCCAGCAGCGGGGGCGTAAGGGGCGGGGAGCTGTTTTTT
d_call: NA
v_call: TRBV9
j_call: TRBJ2-2
clone_size: NA

cdr3_aa: CSVEGQGVGNTIYF
cdr3_nt: TGCAGCGTTGAGGGGCAGGGCGTCGGAAACACCATATATTTT
d_call: NA
v_call: TRBV29-1
j_call: TRBJ1-3
clone_size: NA

cdr3_aa: CASCQVGGYNEQFF
cdr3_nt: TGTGCCAGCTGCCAAGTGGGAGGGTACAATGAGCAGTTCTTC
d_call: TRBD2
v_call: TRBV7-9
j_call: TRBJ2-1
clone_size: NA

cdr3_aa: CASQGAGGTEAFF
cdr3_nt: TGTGCCTCACAGGGGGCGGGGGGCACTGAAGCTTTCTTT
d_call: TRBD1
v_call: TRBV30
j_call: TRBJ1-1
clone_size: NA

cdr3_aa: CASSLRGSPDTQYF
cdr3_nt: TGTGCCAGCAGCTTGAGAGGCAGCCCAGATACGCAGTATTTT
d_call: NA
v_call: TRBV5-5
j_call: TRBJ2-3
clone_size: NA

cdr3_aa: CASSVPGGGYTF
cdr3_nt: TGTGCCAGCAGTGTTCCCGGGGGAGGCTACACCTTC
d_call: NA
v_call: TRBV6-1
j_call: TRBJ1-2
clone_size: NA

cdr3_aa: CASSEQPGQGSYEQYF
cdr3_nt: TGCGCCAGCAGCGAGCAACCGGGACAGGGAAGCTACGAGCAGTACTTC
d_call: TRBD1
v_call: TRBV5-1
j_call: TRBJ2-7
clone_size: NA

cdr3_aa: CASSGLAGRGDTQYF
cdr3_nt: TGTGCCAGCAGCGGACTAGCGGGGAGGGGAGATACGCAGTATTTT
d_call: TRBD2
v_call: TRBV7-6
j_call: TRBJ2-3
clone_size: NA

cdr3_aa: CASRGWEETQYF
cdr3_nt: TGTGCCAGCCGCGGCTGGGAAGAGACCCAGTACTTC
d_call: NA
v_call: TRBV2
j_call: TRBJ2-5
clone_size: NA

cdr3_aa: CASSATPGLASTDTQYF
cdr3_nt: TGTGCCAGCAGCGCAACACCGGGACTAGCGTCCACAGATACGCAGTATTTT
d_call: TRBD2
v_call: TRBV7-9
j_call: TRBJ2-3
clone_size: NA

cdr3_aa: CASSFLPGQGDTGELFF
cdr3_nt: TGTGCCAGCAGTTTCCTCCCGGGACAGGGAGACACCGGGGAGCTGTTTTTT
d_call: TRBD1
v_call: TRBV27
j_call: TRBJ2-2
clone_size: NA

cdr3_aa: CASSQLFFKQGESYGYTF
cdr3_nt: TGCGCCAGCAGCCAATTGTTTTTCAAACAGGGGGAGAGCTATGGCTACACCTTC
d_call: TRBD1
v_call: TRBV4-1
j_call: TRBJ1-2
clone_size: NA

cdr3_aa: CASSGLSGSYEQYF
cdr3_nt: TGTGCCAGCAGTGGACTTAGCGGTTCCTACGAGCAGTACTTC
d_call: NA
v_call: TRBV2
j_call: TRBJ2-7
clone_size: NA

cdr3_aa: CSASPGTEAFF
cdr3_nt: TGCAGTGCTAGCCCAGGTACTGAAGCTTTCTTT
d_call: NA
v_call: TRBV20-1
j_call: TRBJ1-1
clone_size: few

cdr3_aa: CASSADRGAGNTIYF
cdr3_nt: TGTGCCAGCAGCGCCGACAGGGGCGCCGGAAACACCATATATTTT
d_call: TRBD1
v_call: TRBV5-4
j_call: TRBJ1-3
clone_size: NA

cdr3_aa: CAINPGTATDTQYF
cdr3_nt: TGTGCCATCAATCCCGGGACAGCCACAGATACGCAGTATTTT
d_call: TRBD1
v_call: TRBV10-3
j_call: TRBJ2-3
clone_size: NA

cdr3_aa: CASTRDRPYNEQFF
cdr3_nt: TGTGCCAGCACCCGGGACAGACCCTACAATGAGCAGTTCTTC
d_call: TRBD1
v_call: TRBV2
j_call: TRBJ2-1
clone_size: NA

cdr3_aa: CASSAEFRTATEAFF
cdr3_nt: TGTGCCAGCAGCGCTGAATTTCGGACAGCCACTGAAGCTTTCTTT
d_call: NA
v_call: TRBV6-5
j_call: TRBJ1-1
clone_size: few

cdr3_aa: CASSRDVGGNTEAFF
cdr3_nt: TGTGCCAGCAGTCGCGACGTAGGAGGGAACACTGAAGCTTTCTTT
d_call: NA
v_call: TRBV7-2
j_call: TRBJ1-1
clone_size: NA

cdr3_aa: CASSLAGQDNQPQHF
cdr3_nt: TGTGCCAGCAGTTTAGCGGGACAGGACAATCAGCCCCAGCATTTT
d_call: TRBD1
v_call: TRBV28
j_call: TRBJ1-5
clone_size: NA

cdr3_aa: CASSPDRSGLGAQQYF
cdr3_nt: TGTGCCAGCAGCCCCGACAGATCGGGACTTGGGGCACAGCAGTACTTC
d_call: NA
v_call: TRBV5-4
j_call: TRBJ2-7
clone_size: NA

cdr3_aa: CASTSRGPQHF
cdr3_nt: TGTGCCAGCACCAGCCGGGGGCCCCAGCATTTT
d_call: NA
v_call: TRBV6-6
j_call: TRBJ1-5
clone_size: NA

cdr3_aa: CAPSDLRSSGSIGSYEQYF
cdr3_nt: TGTGCACCATCAGACCTCCGATCTAGCGGGAGTATCGGTAGCTACGAGCAGTACTTC
d_call: TRBD2
v_call: TRBV10-3
j_call: TRBJ2-7
clone_size: once

cdr3_aa: CASIKAGDGTDTQYF
cdr3_nt: TGTGCCAGCATCAAAGCGGGAGACGGCACAGATACGCAGTATTTT
d_call: TRBD2
v_call: TRBV5-6
j_call: TRBJ2-3
clone_size: NA

cdr3_aa: CASSLRGETQYF
cdr3_nt: TGTGCCAGCAGCTTAAGGGGGGAGACCCAGTACTTC
d_call: NA
v_call: TRBV13
j_call: TRBJ2-5
clone_size: NA

cdr3_aa: CAISEWSREGYNEQFF
cdr3_nt: TGTGCCATCAGTGAGTGGTCGCGGGAGGGCTACAATGAGCAGTTCTTC
d_call: TRBD2
v_call: TRBV10-3
j_call: TRBJ2-1
clone_size: NA

cdr3_aa: CATSAAYTGELFF
cdr3_nt: TGTGCCACCTCGGCGGCGTACACCGGGGAGCTGTTTTTT
d_call: NA
v_call: TRBV15
j_call: TRBJ2-2
clone_size: NA

cdr3_aa: CASSLSVRTTDTQYF
cdr3_nt: TGTGCCAGCAGTTTATCGGTCAGAACCACAGATACGCAGTATTTT
d_call: NA
v_call: TRBV27
j_call: TRBJ2-3
clone_size: NA

cdr3_aa: CASRGQGASETQYF
cdr3_nt: TGCGCCAGCAGGGGGCAGGGGGCTTCAGAGACCCAGTACTTC
d_call: TRBD1
v_call: TRBV5-1
j_call: TRBJ2-5
clone_size: NA

cdr3_aa: CASSTPQGGRWSTDTQYF
cdr3_nt: TGTGCCAGCAGTACACCCCAGGGCGGGAGGTGGAGCACAGATACGCAGTATTTT
d_call: TRBD2
v_call: TRBV28
j_call: TRBJ2-3
clone_size: NA